This T cell receptor beta chain derives from a study of identical twins. Trimming cost V 6 bases and J 13 bases, with 17 bases left between them. The CDR3 is 12 amino acids. All donors were healthy, and all were Caucasian. TCRdb redid the calling of the 5' RACE reads with MiXCR, one entry per CDR3 protein. This table holds more than 1.5 million distinct CDR3 sequences, about 30% found once. This clonotype originated in a newborn girl in good health. The chain has TRBV12-3 or TRBV12-4 and TRBJ2-3; D perhaps matches TRBD2 (5 bases). Sequenced sample: cord blood. CDR3 protein: CASSIDSAAEYF. CDR3 DNA: TGTGCCAGCAGCATAGATAGCGCGGCAGAGTATTTT.